Following are 19 T cell receptor beta chains from one sample sequenced in a study of OX40 agonist ivuxolimab in advanced cancers. TCRdb keeps only in-frame clones here, not all; method: immunoSEQ multiplex PCR. The sample includes some 80,000 clones, approximately 84% of them seen just once. The source material was CD4+ or CD8+ T cells sorted from blood, sampled in a trial of the OX40 agonist ivuxolimab. These receptors all come from an adult with an advanced solid tumor such as melanoma, head and neck, liver or kidney cancer.

The chain employs TRBV5-5 and TRBJ1-1; 7 bases fit TRBD1. CDR3 size: 13 residues. Trimming cost V 2 bases and J 3 bases; bases outside gene matches: 1. In germline, CDR1 is SGHKS, CDR2 YYEKEE (reference sequence). The CDR3 loop reads CASSLQGYTEAFF. As DNA, the CDR3 is TGTGCCAGCAGCTTACAGGGGTACACTGAAGCTTTCTTT.

The chain links TRBV19 to TRBJ1-4; D is unclear. The CDR3 extends over 13 amino acids. Trimming removed 11 bases at V and 3 bases at J, with 13 bases between. Germline assignment: CDR1 LNHDA and CDR2 SQIVND (reference sequence). The CDR3 bases are TGTGCCTCTAAAAGGCAGGCTAATGAAAAACTGTTTTTT. Its translation: CASKRQANEKLFF.

V gene TRBV7-2 combines with J gene TRBJ1-4; unclear D gene. Trimming removed 2 bases from V and 8 bases from J, with 9 bases in between. CDR1 SGHTA and CDR2 FQGNSA come from the germline V gene. The CDR3 contains 13 residues. The CDR3 protein is CASSLTGREKLFF. DNA of the CDR3: TGTGCCAGCAGCTTAACGGGAAGGGAAAAACTGTTTTTT.

The DNA of the CDR3 is TGTGCCAGCAGTTATGAGGGGACTAACTATGGCTACACCTTC. It translates to CASSYEGTNYGYTF. The rearrangement links TRBV6-6 to TRBJ1-2; tentative D call: TRBD1 (5 bases). CDR1 MNHNY and CDR2 SVGAGI come from the germline V gene (reference sequence). This CDR3 comprises 14 residues. Trimming left V 3 bases short and J 0 bases short, with 8 bases between.

CDR3 sequence (DNA): TGTGCCTGGAACGGCTACGGGCACAATGAGCAGTTCTTC. It codes for CAWNGYGHNEQFF. The rearrangement uses TRBV30 and TRBJ2-1; no definite D call. The CDR3 contains 13 residues. CDR1 is GTSNPN and CDR2 is SVGIG in the germline V gene (reference sequence). V lost 4 bases and J 5 bases, leaving 12 bases between the germline ends.

V usage is TRBV5-1 and J usage is TRBJ2-7; maybe TRBD1 (5 bases). Germline V lookup: CDR1 SGHRS, CDR2 YFSETQ. The CDR3 has 11 residues. V was cut by 6 bases and J by 7 bases, with 11 bases left in between. The CDR3 spells CASTGLGEQYF. The CDR3 nucleotides are TGCGCCAGCACAGGGCTGGGGGAGCAGTACTTC.

This chain connects TRBV7-3 to TRBJ2-3, with 9 bases lining up with TRBD2. The CDR3 length is 16 residues. The V segment lost 2 bases and the J segment 2 bases; nucleotides outside the gene matches: 5. Germline values: CDR1 SGHTA, CDR2 FQGTGA. The CDR3 spells CASSLRGLAPTDTQYF. The CDR3 region has the DNA TGTGCCAGCAGCTTACGCGGACTAGCGCCCACAGATACGCAGTATTTT.

This sequence joins TRBV11-2 and TRBJ1-1; TRBD1 agrees at 9 bases. CDR1 is SGHAT, CDR2 FQNNGV, per germline. The CDR3 loop spans 15 amino acids. V shed 5 bases and J 4 bases; nucleotides not matched to a gene: 8. The CDR3 nucleotides read TGTGCCAGCAGCACGAGGGGACAGGGCCTCACTGAAGCTTTCTTT. Translation: CASSTRGQGLTEAFF.

The gene calls are TRBV29-1 and TRBJ2-7; a possible D gene is TRBD2 (5 bases). The germline V gene encodes CDR1 SQVTM and CDR2 ANQGSEA. The V end lost 3 bases, the J end lost 5 bases, and 14 bases lay between the germline ends. The CDR3 is 13 residues long. CDR3 sequence reads: CSVEVPNGNEQYF. CDR3 nucleotide sequence: TGCAGCGTTGAGGTGCCTAACGGGAACGAGCAGTACTTC.

J is TRBJ1-2 and V is TRBV7-3, with 9 bases matching TRBD1. The CDR3 contains 13 residues. Trimming took 4 bases from V and 8 from J; bases not matched to a gene: 5. The V gene's germline CDR1 is SGHTA and CDR2 FQGTGA. CDR3 DNA sequence: TGTGCCAGCAGCTCAACAGGGGGCAAAGGCTACACCTTC. It encodes CASSSTGGKGYTF. The variable domain in full, completed from reference TRBV7-3 and TRBJ1-2, reads GAGVSQTPSNKVTEKGKYVELRCDPISGHTALYWYRQSLGQGPEFLIYFQGTGAADDSGLPNDRFFAVRPEGSVSTLKIQRTERGDSAVYLCASSSTGGKGYTFGSGTRLTVV.

This chain connects TRBV7-9 to TRBJ1-2; TRBD1 is a possible D gene (6 bases). V lost 6 bases to trimming and J lost 4 bases, with 12 bases between them. The CDR3 is 13 amino acids. Per germline, CDR1 SEHNR and CDR2 FQNEAQ (reference sequence). In nucleotides, the CDR3 is TGTGCCAGCAGTCCGACAGGAGTCTATGGCTACACCTTC. Residues: CASSPTGVYGYTF.

V gene TRBV7-2 combines with J gene TRBJ2-5; 7 nucleotides match TRBD2. Trimming cost V 0 bases and J 2 bases; bases outside gene matches: 3. Germline values: CDR1 SGHTA, CDR2 FQGNSA. This CDR3 has 15 amino acids. The CDR3 region has the DNA TGTGCCAGCAGCTTAGCTCCGGGAGGACAAGAGACCCAGTACTTC. This translates into CASSLAPGGQETQYF.

CDR3 amino acids: CASSQFYSPLHF. The CDR3 nucleotides read TGTGCCAGCAGCCAATTTTACTCACCCCTCCACTTT. J is TRBJ1-6 and V is TRBV5-8; unclear D gene. The CDR3 is 12 amino acids. V was cut by 4 bases and J by 10 bases, with 9 bases left in between. Germline assignment: CDR1 SGHTS and CDR2 YDEGEE. Full variable domain (outside the CDR3, taken from reference TRBV5-8 and TRBJ1-6): EAGVTQSPTHLIKTRGQQATLRCSPISGHTSVYWYQQALGLGLQFLLWYDEGEERNRGNFPPRFSGRQFPNYSSELNVNALELEDSALYLCASSQFYSPLHFGNGTRLTVT.

This clone was detected only a few times. The rearrangement links TRBV27 to TRBJ1-2, with 7 bases matching TRBD1. Germline V gene data show CDR1 as MNHEY and CDR2 as SMNVEV (reference sequence). V trimming: 6 bases; J trimming: 8 bases; junction bases outside the gene matches: 6. This CDR3 is 12 amino acids long. The CDR3 sequence: CASRRQGGGYTF. The CDR3 DNA reads as TGTGCCAGCAGGCGACAGGGAGGGGGCTACACCTTC.

The chain couples TRBV30 to TRBJ2-7, with 7 bases matching TRBD1. Trimming at V came to 0 bases and at J to 2 bases, leaving 7 bases not matched to a gene. This CDR3 is built from 15 residues. CDR1 GTSNPN and CDR2 SVGIG come from the germline V gene (reference sequence). CDR3 region: CAWSVPPQGAYEQYF. The CDR3 DNA reads as TGTGCCTGGAGTGTGCCCCCCCAGGGGGCCTACGAGCAGTACTTC.

The J gene is TRBJ1-5, the V gene TRBV6-1; D uncertain. The CDR3 spans 12 residues. Trimming shortened V by 7 bases and J by 3 bases, and 7 bases separated the two germline ends. Germline loops: CDR1 MNHNS, CDR2 SASEGT. The CDR3 bases are TGTGCCAGCAACCGGAACAATCAGCCCCAGCATTTT. It yields the protein CASNRNNQPQHF.

This clone has just a few counts. The genes are TRBV7-9 and TRBJ2-5; the D is unclear. CDR3 length equals 14 residues. V shed 4 bases and J shed 0 bases, with 9 bases lying between them. Germline V gene sequence: CDR1 SEHNR, CDR2 FQNEAQ (reference sequence). As DNA, the CDR3 is TGTGCCAGCAGCTCCACAGCTTACCAAGAGACCCAGTACTTC. Amino acids: CASSSTAYQETQYF.

The chain combines TRBV11-1 with TRBJ2-2; no clear D. Germline CDR1 reads SGHAT; CDR2 reads FQDESV (reference sequence). The ends were cut back, 0 bases at V and 4 bases at J, with 6 bases in the middle. CDR3 length: 14 amino acids. Here the CDR3 DNA reads TGTGCCAGCAGCTTAGCGGGAACCACCGGGGAGCTGTTTTTT. It codes for CASSLAGTTGELFF.

The chain uses TRBV18 and TRBJ1-1; 8 nucleotides agree with TRBD1. This CDR3 comprises 17 residues. Germline CDR1 and CDR2: KGHSH and LQKENI. The V and J ends lost 3 bases and 0 bases, in that order; junction bases with no gene match: 9. For the CDR3, the DNA is TGTGCCAGCTCACCTGTCCGACAGGGGTCTGTGAACACTGAAGCTTTCTTT. Encoded protein: CASSPVRQGSVNTEAFF.